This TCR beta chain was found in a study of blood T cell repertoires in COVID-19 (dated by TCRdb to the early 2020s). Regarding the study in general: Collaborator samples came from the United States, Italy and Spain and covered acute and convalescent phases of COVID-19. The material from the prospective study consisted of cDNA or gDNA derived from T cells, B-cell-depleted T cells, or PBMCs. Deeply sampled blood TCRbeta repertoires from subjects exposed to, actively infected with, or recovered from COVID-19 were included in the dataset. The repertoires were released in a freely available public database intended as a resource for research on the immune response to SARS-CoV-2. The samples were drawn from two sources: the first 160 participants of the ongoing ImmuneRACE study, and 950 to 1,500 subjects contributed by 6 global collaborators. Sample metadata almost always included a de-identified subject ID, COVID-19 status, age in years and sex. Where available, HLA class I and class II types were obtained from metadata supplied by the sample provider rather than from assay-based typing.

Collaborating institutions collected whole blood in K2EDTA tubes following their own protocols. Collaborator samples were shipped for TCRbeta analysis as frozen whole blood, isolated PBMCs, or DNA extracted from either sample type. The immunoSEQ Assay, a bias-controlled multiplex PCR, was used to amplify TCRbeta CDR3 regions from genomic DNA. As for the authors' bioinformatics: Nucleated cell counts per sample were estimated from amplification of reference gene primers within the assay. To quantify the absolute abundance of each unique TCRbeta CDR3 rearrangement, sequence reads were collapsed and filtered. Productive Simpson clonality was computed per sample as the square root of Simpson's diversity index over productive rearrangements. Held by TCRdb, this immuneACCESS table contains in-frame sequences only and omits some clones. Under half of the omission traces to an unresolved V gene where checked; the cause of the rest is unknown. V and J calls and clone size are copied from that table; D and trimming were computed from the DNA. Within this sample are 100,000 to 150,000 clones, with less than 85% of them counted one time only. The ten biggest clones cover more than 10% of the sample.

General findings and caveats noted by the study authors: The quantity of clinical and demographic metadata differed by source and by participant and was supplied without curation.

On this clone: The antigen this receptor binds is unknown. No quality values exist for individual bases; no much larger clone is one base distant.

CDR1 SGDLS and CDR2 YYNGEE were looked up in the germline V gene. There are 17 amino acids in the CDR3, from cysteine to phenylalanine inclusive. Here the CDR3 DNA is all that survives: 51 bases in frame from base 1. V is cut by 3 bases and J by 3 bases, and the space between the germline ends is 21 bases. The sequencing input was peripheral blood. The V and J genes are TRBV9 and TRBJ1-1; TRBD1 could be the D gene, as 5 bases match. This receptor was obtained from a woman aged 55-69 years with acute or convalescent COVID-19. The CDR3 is CASSAFFREGTDTEAFF. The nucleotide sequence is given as TGTGCCAGCAGCGCCTTTTTCAGGGAAGGGACTGACACTGAAGCTTTCTTT.